The clone carrying this TCR beta chain showed up many times. The observed sequence ends 3 residues before the CDR3 terminus, with the missing tail filled in from the germline J gene. This specimen belongs to a study of T cell clonality in common variable immunodeficiency. CDR3 length equals 14 residues. Germline CDR1 and CDR2: MNHNS and SASEGT. V was pared by 3 bases and J by 4 bases, with 2 bases of the junction left unmatched. Equal genomic DNA amounts from CVID and control samples were sequenced. Assay used: immunoSEQ multiplex PCR; TCRdb lists only in-frame clones, some missing. Observed in the sample are roughly 60,000 clones, none of them singletons.

The TCR was taken from a person aged 18 to 75 in good health. Sequencing was carried out using peripheral blood mononuclear cells. The rearrangement links TRBV6-1 to TRBJ2-2; TRBD1 matches 7 bases. The CDR3 DNA, read in part, is TGTGCCAGCAGTGAGGACAGGCTCACCGGGGAG. Translated: CASSEDRLTGE. The entire CDR3 is CASSEDRLTGELFF.